The rows below give T cell receptor beta chains drawn from one sample of a study of T cells after yellow fever vaccination. TCRdb fed the 5' RACE reads into MiXCR, producing one record per CDR3 protein. Among a few hundred thousand distinct CDR3 sequences listed, less than 20% were seen once. The specimen was PBMCs, collected less than 6 days after the first yellow fever vaccination. These receptors all stem from a man aged 18 to 29 who received the YFV17D yellow fever vaccine. The CDR3 runs from the conserved cysteine through the conserved F or W. D genes are given only for firm matches. Where a row states a size, it is once, few, many or the class of an expanded clone; other rows omit it.

J,V,length,size,D,CDR3,DNA
TRBJ1-6,TRBV28,16,.,TRBD1,CASSLRDRVRGSPLHF,TGTGCCAGCAGTCTAAGAGACAGGGTTCGCGGTTCACCCCTCCACTTT
TRBJ1-1,TRBV12-3/TRBV12-4,11,few,.,CASSSDREAFF,TGTGCCAGCAGCTCCGACAGGGAAGCTTTCTTT
TRBJ2-2,TRBV4-1,16,.,TRBD2,CASSLQRGENTGELFF,TGCGCCAGCAGCCTGCAGCGGGGGGAGAACACCGGGGAGCTGTTTTTT
TRBJ1-6,TRBV2,16,few,TRBD1,CASSDPRQGTNSPLHF,TGTGCCAGCAGTGACCCCCGACAGGGAACGAATTCACCCCTCCACTTT
TRBJ2-3,TRBV24-1,18,few,TRBD1,CATSDPAGTGMGTDTQYF,TGTGCCACCAGTGATCCGGCCGGGACAGGGATGGGCACAGATACGCAGTATTTT
TRBJ2-5,TRBV5-6,14,few,.,CASSFPGEQETQYF,TGTGCCAGCAGCTTCCCGGGAGAACAAGAGACCCAGTACTTC
TRBJ2-5,TRBV12-3/TRBV12-4,14,many,.,CASSHTTGTKTQYF,TGTGCCAGCAGTCACACGACCGGGACGAAGACCCAGTACTTC
TRBJ2-1,TRBV30,11,few,.,CAWGGGNEQFF,TGTGCCTGGGGAGGGGGCAATGAGCAGTTCTTC
TRBJ1-5,TRBV19,13,.,.,CASTEGTYQPQHF,TGTGCCAGTACCGAGGGGACCTACCAGCCCCAGCATTTT
TRBJ1-2,TRBV11-2,15,.,TRBD1,CASSPWTGQVDGYTF,TGTGCCAGCAGCCCCTGGACAGGACAAGTCGATGGCTACACCTTC
TRBJ1-6,TRBV27,13,.,.,CASSIGLNSPLHF,TGTGCCAGCAGCATCGGGCTGAATTCACCCCTCCACTTT
TRBJ2-2,TRBV4-3,14,few,.,CASSRTSSGGELFF,TGCGCCAGCAGCCGGACATCAAGTGGAGGGGAGCTGTTTTTT
TRBJ2-1,TRBV12-3/TRBV12-4,16,few,.,CASSPPATRGYNEQFF,TGTGCCAGCAGTCCGCCTGCGACGCGGGGTTACAATGAGCAGTTCTTC
TRBJ2-1,TRBV20-1,16,many,.,CSASTPGSGNYNEQFF,TGCAGTGCTAGCACCCCGGGGAGCGGTAATTACAATGAGCAGTTCTTC
TRBJ2-2,TRBV12-3/TRBV12-4,15,few,TRBD2,CASSFILAGTGELFF,TGTGCCAGCAGTTTTATACTAGCGGGGACCGGGGAGCTGTTTTTT
TRBJ2-3,TRBV4-3,15,.,.,CASSQGVSYTDTQYF,TGCGCCAGCAGCCAAGGGGTTAGCTACACAGATACGCAGTATTTT
TRBJ2-5,TRBV2,11,few,.,CASSDWGNQYF,TGTGCCAGCAGTGACTGGGGAAACCAGTACTTC
TRBJ1-6,TRBV7-2,14,.,.,CASSLWGAGSGIHF,.
TRBJ1-5,TRBV12-3/TRBV12-4,19,few,TRBD1,CASSLPKTGGSWTNQPQHF,TGTGCCAGCAGTTTACCTAAGACAGGGGGCTCATGGACCAATCAGCCCCAGCATTTT
TRBJ1-1,TRBV7-9,14,few,.,CASSLLVRNTEAFF,TGTGCCAGCAGCCTGTTGGTAAGGAACACTGAAGCTTTCTTT
TRBJ1-2,TRBV4-1,16,few,.,CASSQAPGVYNYGYTF,TGCGCCAGCAGCCAAGCGCCAGGGGTTTATAACTATGGCTACACCTTC
TRBJ2-7,TRBV4-2,14,few,.,CASKVGMGSYEQYF,TGTGCCAGCAAGGTGGGGATGGGCTCCTACGAGCAGTACTTC
TRBJ2-1,TRBV7-9,14,few,.,CASRGEQGYNEQFF,TGTGCCAGCAGGGGGGAACAGGGCTACAATGAGCAGTTCTTC
TRBJ1-3,TRBV7-9,16,few,.,CASSFGGDSPGNTIYF,TGTGCCAGCAGCTTTGGGGGCGACTCTCCGGGAAACACCATATATTTT
TRBJ1-3,TRBV7-6,16,many,.,CASSQVGFDSGNTIYF,TGTGCCAGCAGCCAAGTGGGCTTCGACTCTGGAAACACCATATATTTT
TRBJ2-6,TRBV5-1,15,many,.,CASSWAAAGANVLTF,TGCGCCAGCAGCTGGGCCGCAGCTGGGGCCAACGTCCTGACTTTC
TRBJ2-1,TRBV6-4,15,few,TRBD2,CASSEEAGGNNEQFF,TGTGCCAGCAGTGAAGAAGCGGGGGGGAACAATGAGCAGTTCTTC
TRBJ1-5,TRBV4-1,15,.,.,CASSQEDSINQPQHF,TGCGCCAGCAGCCAAGAAGATTCCATCAATCAGCCCCAGCATTTT
TRBJ1-1,TRBV7-2,13,.,.,CASSETGNTEAFF,TGTGCCAGCAGCGAAACAGGGAACACTGAAGCTTTCTTT
TRBJ2-4,TRBV10-2,15,.,.,CASSEVYQAKNIQYF,TGCGCCAGCAGTGAGGTATATCAAGCCAAAAACATTCAGTACTTC
TRBJ2-6,TRBV27,17,.,TRBD1,CASSLWGQGSGANVLTF,TGTGCCAGCAGTTTATGGGGACAGGGTTCTGGGGCCAACGTCCTGACTTTC
TRBJ2-5,TRBV20-1,14,.,.,CSATRQREQETQYF,TGCAGTGCTACTCGGCAGAGGGAGCAAGAGACCCAGTACTTC
TRBJ2-1,TRBV27,15,.,.,CASSFKPLTYNEQFF,TGTGCCAGCAGTTTCAAGCCCCTAACCTACAATGAGCAGTTCTTC
TRBJ2-1,TRBV7-9,15,few,.,CASSSGDTEGNEQFF,TGTGCCAGCAGCTCAGGGGACACCGAGGGGAATGAGCAGTTCTTC
TRBJ2-1,TRBV7-3,15,few,TRBD2,CASSFAGGTYNEQFF,TGTGCCAGCAGCTTCGCGGGGGGGACCTACAATGAGCAGTTCTTC
TRBJ2-1,TRBV12-3/TRBV12-4,14,many,.,CASRSRRALNEQFF,TGTGCCAGCAGGTCTCGCCGGGCCCTCAATGAGCAGTTCTTC
TRBJ2-5,TRBV18,16,few,TRBD2,CASSPIPGTNQETQYF,TGTGCCAGCTCACCAATACCCGGGACTAATCAAGAGACCCAGTACTTC
TRBJ1-1,TRBV4-1,15,.,.,CASSQAPGMNTEAFF,TGCGCCAGCAGCCAAGCTCCAGGGATGAACACTGAAGCTTTCTTT
TRBJ1-5,TRBV7-9,13,.,TRBD1,CASGGQVNQPQHF,TGTGCCAGCGGAGGACAGGTCAATCAGCCCCAGCATTTT
TRBJ2-2,TRBV6-1,17,.,TRBD1,CASRGTALGPNTGELFF,TGTGCCAGCAGGGGGACAGCTTTGGGTCCGAACACCGGGGAGCTGTTTTTT
TRBJ1-1,TRBV10-3,13,few,TRBD1,CAISNRGDTEAFF,TGTGCCATCAGTAACAGGGGCGACACTGAAGCTTTCTTT
TRBJ2-3,TRBV4-3,13,few,.,CASSQAAAVTQYF,TGCGCCAGCAGCCAAGCCGCAGCAGTTACGCAGTATTTT
TRBJ1-6,TRBV7-6,14,many,.,CASSLEQGSSPLHF,TGTGCCAGCAGCTTAGAACAGGGATCTTCACCCCTCCACTTT
TRBJ2-7,TRBV4-1,16,few,TRBD1,CASSQPGQGSSYEQYF,TGCGCCAGCAGCCAGCCTGGACAGGGTAGCTCCTACGAGCAGTACTTC
TRBJ2-3,TRBV4-1,16,few,TRBD1,CASSHSDRGPGDTQYF,TGCGCCAGCAGCCACTCAGACAGGGGGCCTGGAGATACGCAGTATTTT
TRBJ1-2,TRBV5-5,14,.,.,CASSLAEGLNGYTF,TGTGCCAGCAGCTTGGCCGAAGGTCTAAATGGCTACACCTTC
TRBJ1-5,TRBV27,13,.,.,CASGSTSNQPQHF,TGTGCCAGCGGGTCTACGAGCAATCAGCCCCAGCATTTT
TRBJ2-1,TRBV9,13,few,.,CASSVGQGYEQFF,TGTGCCAGCAGCGTAGGTCAAGGCTATGAGCAGTTCTTC
TRBJ1-6,TRBV5-4,14,few,.,CASSFSGVGSPLHF,TGTGCCAGCAGCTTTTCGGGGGTCGGTTCACCCCTCCACTTT
TRBJ2-7,TRBV12-3/TRBV12-4,14,.,TRBD2,CASSLASGDYEQYF,TGTGCCAGCAGTTTGGCTAGCGGGGACTACGAGCAGTACTTC
TRBJ2-5,TRBV5-1,15,few,TRBD1,CASSSSTGDVETQYF,TGCGCCAGCAGCTCCTCGACAGGGGACGTTGAGACCCAGTACTTC
TRBJ2-1,TRBV11-2,15,.,TRBD2,CASSLRLAGGDEQFF,TGTGCCAGCAGCTTACGGCTAGCGGGGGGCGATGAGCAGTTCTTC
TRBJ2-4,TRBV18,15,.,.,CASSTRQGGRNIQYF,TGTGCCAGCTCAACCAGACAGGGAGGGAGGAACATTCAGTACTTC
TRBJ1-5,TRBV12-3/TRBV12-4,17,few,.,CASSYMGEILSNQPQHF,TGTGCCAGCAGTTACATGGGGGAAATCCTTAGCAATCAGCCCCAGCATTTT
TRBJ1-1,TRBV6-2/TRBV6-3,11,few,.,CASSYSDRAFF,TGTGCCAGCAGTTACTCCGATCGGGCTTTCTTT
TRBJ2-5,TRBV5-1,14,few,.,CASSSTLAEETQYF,TGCGCCAGCAGCTCCACTCTAGCAGAGGAGACCCAGTACTTC
TRBJ2-5,TRBV20-1,13,many,.,CSASTGGSETQYF,TGCAGTGCGAGTACCGGGGGATCGGAGACCCAGTACTTC
TRBJ2-3,TRBV7-2,14,.,.,CASSFKTGPDTQYF,TGTGCCAGCAGCTTTAAAACAGGGCCAGATACGCAGTATTTT